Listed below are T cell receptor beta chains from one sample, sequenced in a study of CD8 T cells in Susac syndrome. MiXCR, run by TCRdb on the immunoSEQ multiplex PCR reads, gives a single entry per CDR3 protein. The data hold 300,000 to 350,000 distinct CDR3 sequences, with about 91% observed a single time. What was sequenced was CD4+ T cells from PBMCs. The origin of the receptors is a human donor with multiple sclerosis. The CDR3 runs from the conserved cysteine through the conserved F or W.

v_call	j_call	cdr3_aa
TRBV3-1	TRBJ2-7	CASSPGPGQGAYEQYF
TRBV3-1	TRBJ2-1	CASSQEGAGHNEQFF
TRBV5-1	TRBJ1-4	CASSPLPAGTGAATNEKLFF
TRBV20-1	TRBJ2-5	CSARRAGTQETQYF
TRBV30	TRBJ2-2	CAWRRAGELFF
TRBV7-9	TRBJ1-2	CASSLGLVNYGYTF
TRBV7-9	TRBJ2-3	CASSLGTGTINTDTQYF
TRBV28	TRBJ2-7	CASSLNGKGDYEQYF
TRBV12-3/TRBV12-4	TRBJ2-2	CASSSGQGDTGELFF
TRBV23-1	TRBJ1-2	CASSQSSYGYTF
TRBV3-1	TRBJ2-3	CASSQPTWGNTQYF
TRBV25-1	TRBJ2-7	CASSAGYRGQGPSYEQYF
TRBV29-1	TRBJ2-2	CSVSWGPTGELFF
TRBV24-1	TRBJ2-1	CATSDRTSGGIYNEQFF
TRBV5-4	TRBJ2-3	CASSRNGGGYTDTQYF
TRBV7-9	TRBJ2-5	CATKFRGGPETQYF
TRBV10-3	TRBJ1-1	CASLGGTNTEAFF
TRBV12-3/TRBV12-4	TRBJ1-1	CASSQLRDTEAFF
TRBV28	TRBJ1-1	CASSFSSGNTEAFF
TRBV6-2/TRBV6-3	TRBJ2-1	CASSPGLAGGNGFF
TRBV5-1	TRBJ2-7	CASSSGGPPSYEQYF
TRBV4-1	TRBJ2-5	CASSQGIGAETQYF
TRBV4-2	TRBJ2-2	CASSRTSGATNTGELFF
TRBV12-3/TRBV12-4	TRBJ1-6	CASRIGANEWGSPLHF
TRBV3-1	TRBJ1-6	CASSQVWAGLQSPLHF
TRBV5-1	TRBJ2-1	CASSLPSNEQFF
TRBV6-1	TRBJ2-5	CASSVSPGGPPLETQYF
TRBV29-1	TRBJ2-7	CSATLGASEKYF
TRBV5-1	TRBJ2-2	CASSLRRSGELFF
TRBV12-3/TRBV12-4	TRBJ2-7	CASSLRTGATYEQYF
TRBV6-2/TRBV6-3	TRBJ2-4	CASSYSERTAGNIQYF
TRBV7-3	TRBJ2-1	CASSPGQGKNEQFF
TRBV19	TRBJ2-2	CATPREENTGELFF
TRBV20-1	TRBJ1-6	CSARDLRGPYNSPLHF
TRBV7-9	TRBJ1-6	CASSPQGGVGNSPLHF
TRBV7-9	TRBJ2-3	CASSRQDTQYF
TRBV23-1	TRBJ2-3	CASSQRGEPNTDTQYF
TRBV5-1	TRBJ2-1	CASSLASAWDLYNEQFF
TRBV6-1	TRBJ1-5	CASSDAGRSNQPQHF
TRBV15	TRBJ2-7	CATSSPLGQGAHEQYF
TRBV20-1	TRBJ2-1	CSARGRRTSGYNEQFF
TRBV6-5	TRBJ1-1	CASSYLERDTEAFF
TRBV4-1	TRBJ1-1	CASSLTSTGSATEAFF
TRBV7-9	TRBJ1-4	CASSSGTVRTNEKLFF
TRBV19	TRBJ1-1	CASRKFVTGDTEAFF
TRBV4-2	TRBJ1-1	CASSQERAGAEAFF
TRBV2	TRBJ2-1	CASSEGPYNEQFF
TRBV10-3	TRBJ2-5	CAISRGGGAEETQYF
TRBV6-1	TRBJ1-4	CASREPGIGEKLFF
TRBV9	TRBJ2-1	CASSVEIGGAYEQFF